This T cell receptor beta chain was documented in a study of blood T cell repertoires in COVID-19. About the study: PBMCs, B-cell-depleted T cells, or T cells provided the cDNA or gDNA that made up the material.

Produced via immunoSEQ multiplex PCR; TCRdb's table is partial and in-frame only. The top ten clones hold about 8% of a sample with tens of thousands of clones, around nine tenths of them seen once. The V gene's germline CDR1 is SGHTA and CDR2 FQGNSA. The germline V and J ends were trimmed by 1 base and 1 base, with 8 bases remaining between them. This CDR3 is 14 amino acids long. The sequence was collected from a man at least 80 years old with active or convalescent COVID-19. Sequencing input: peripheral blood. This chain uses TRBV7-2 with TRBJ2-7, with D hard to call. For the CDR3, the DNA is TGTGCCAGCAGCTTAGAACAGATTTCCTACGAGCAGTACGTC. Translating it yields CASSLEQISYEQYV.